These 9 T cell receptor beta chains originate from one sample sequenced in a study of prognosis after radiotherapy for stage I lung cancer. CDR3 of TCR beta was amplified from genomic DNA via a two-round multiplex PCR. First-round PCR used primers specific to each TRBV and TRBJ gene. In TCRdb, the multiplex PCR reads were re-called with MiXCR into one record per CDR3 protein. This table holds fewer than 25,000 distinct CDR3 sequences, 40% found once. The specimen comprised PBMCs, sampled before or after stereotactic body radiation therapy (not recorded which). Receptor source: a donor older than 45 with non-small cell lung cancer.

This clonotype has at least ten counts. J is TRBJ2-1 and V is TRBV20-1, with D tentatively TRBD2 (5 bases). CDR1 and CDR2 (germline): DFQATT, SNEGSKA (reference sequence). V lost 3 bases and J 14 bases, leaving 17 bases between the germline ends. This CDR3 has 12 residues. The CDR3 DNA sequence: TGCAGTGCTAGTGCGCAACTAGTGGAGGAGTTCTTC. It is translated as CSASAQLVEEFF.

The chain links TRBV4-1 to TRBJ2-5; 7 bases fit TRBD1. This CDR3 has 15 amino acids. Trimming removed 6 bases from V and 2 bases from J; junction bases left unmatched: 9. The germline CDR1 and CDR2 sequences are MGHRA and YSYEKL. The CDR3 DNA reads as TGCGCCAGCAGAAAAGACAGGGTTGGGCAAGAGACCCAGTACTTC. Its protein product is CASRKDRVGQETQYF.

This clonotype has a count of ten or more. V gene TRBV5-1 combines with J gene TRBJ1-4; possible D gene TRBD1, 5 bases. Germline V gives CDR1 SGHRS, CDR2 YFSETQ. Trimming removed 3 bases at V and 0 bases at J, with 12 bases between. The CDR3 totals 16 residues. The CDR3 nucleotides are TGCGCCAGCAGCTACGGAGGGGCTGCAACTAATGAAAAACTGTTTTTT. Encoded protein: CASSYGGAATNEKLFF.

The table lists this clonotype with a count of one. The chain has TRBV27 and TRBJ2-7; D gene ambiguous. CDR3 length equals 15 residues. V lost 5 bases and J 4 bases, leaving 18 bases between the germline ends. The germline CDR1 and CDR2 sequences are MNHEY and SMNVEV (reference sequence). The CDR3 nucleotides read TGTGCCAGCAGTCTGTATCAGGTGGCGGTTTACGAGCAGTACTTC. Amino acid sequence: CASSLYQVAVYEQYF.

This clonotype was observed many times. The chain uses TRBV6-1 and TRBJ1-1; possible D gene TRBD1, 5 bases. Germline V gives CDR1 MNHNS, CDR2 SASEGT. V was clipped by 6 bases and J by 9 bases, with 17 bases between them. The CDR3 covers 13 residues. CDR3 in DNA: TGTGCCAGCAGGGATTGGGGGGAACGGCAAGCTTTCTTT. This codes for CASRDWGERQAFF.

Ten or more counts support this clonotype. The chain carries TRBV5-1 and TRBJ2-5; possible D gene TRBD1, 5 bases. Germline V gives CDR1 SGHRS, CDR2 YFSETQ. V was pared by 1 base and J by 5 bases, with 15 bases between. CDR3 size: 15 residues. This CDR3 is CASSLSSGLAETQYF. Written as DNA, the CDR3 is TGCGCCAGCAGCTTGAGTTCAGGGCTGGCTGAGACCCAGTACTTC.

By sample fraction, this clonotype is medium-sized (0.01 to 0.1%). The gene calls are TRBV20-1 and TRBJ1-3, with 11 bases matching TRBD1. The germline CDR1 and CDR2 sequences are DFQATT and SNEGSKA (reference sequence). V shed 0 bases, J shed 14 bases, and the junction held 12 bases outside the gene matches. The CDR3 totals 15 residues. CDR3 bases: TGCAGTGCTAGAGATTCGGACAGGGGGCTGGACAACCTATATTTT. It translates to CSARDSDRGLDNLYF.

The CDR3 region has the DNA TGTGCCAGCAGTTGGACAGTCCAAGAGACCCAGTACTTC. Its protein product is CASSWTVQETQYF. V gene TRBV6-9 combines with J gene TRBJ2-5; the D gene is possibly TRBD1 (6 bases). V lost 4 bases and J lost 1, with 7 bases in between. The CDR3 is 13 residues long. CDR1 and CDR2 (germline): MNHGY, SVAAGI.

V gene TRBV3-1 combines with J gene TRBJ2-7; no reliable D call. The CDR3 sequence is 14 residues long. V was pared by 6 bases and J by 3 bases, with 15 bases between. From germline, CDR1 is LGHDT and CDR2 YNNKEL (reference sequence). CDR3 bases: TGTGCCAGCAGTTACCGATGGTGTGACTACGAGCAGTACTTC. Its protein product is CASSYRWCDYEQYF.